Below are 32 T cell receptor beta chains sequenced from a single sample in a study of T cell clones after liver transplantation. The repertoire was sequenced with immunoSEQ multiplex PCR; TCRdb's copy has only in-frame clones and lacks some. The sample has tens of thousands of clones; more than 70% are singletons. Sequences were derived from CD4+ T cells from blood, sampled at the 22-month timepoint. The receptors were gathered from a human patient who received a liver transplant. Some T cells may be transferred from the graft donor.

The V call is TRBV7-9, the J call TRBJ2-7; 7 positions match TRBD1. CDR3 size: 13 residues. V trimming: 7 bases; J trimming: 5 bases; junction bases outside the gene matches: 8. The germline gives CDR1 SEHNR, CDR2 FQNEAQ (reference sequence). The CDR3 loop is CASKETGFDEQYF. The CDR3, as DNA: TGTGCCAGCAAGGAGACAGGGTTCGACGAGCAGTACTTC.

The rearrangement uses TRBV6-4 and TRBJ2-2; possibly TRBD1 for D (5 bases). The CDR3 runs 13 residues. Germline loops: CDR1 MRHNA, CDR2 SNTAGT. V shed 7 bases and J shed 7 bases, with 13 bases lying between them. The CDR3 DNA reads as TGTGCCAGCAAGGCGAGCCAGGGCGGGGAGCTGTTTTTT. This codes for CASKASQGGELFF.

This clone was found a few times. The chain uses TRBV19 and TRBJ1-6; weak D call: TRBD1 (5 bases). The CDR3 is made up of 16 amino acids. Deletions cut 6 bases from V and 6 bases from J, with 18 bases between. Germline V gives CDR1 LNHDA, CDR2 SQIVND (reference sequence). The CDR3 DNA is TGTGCCAGTAGCGGCGGAAGGGAAAGGGGTAATTCACCCCTCCACTTT. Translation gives CASSGGRERGNSPLHF.

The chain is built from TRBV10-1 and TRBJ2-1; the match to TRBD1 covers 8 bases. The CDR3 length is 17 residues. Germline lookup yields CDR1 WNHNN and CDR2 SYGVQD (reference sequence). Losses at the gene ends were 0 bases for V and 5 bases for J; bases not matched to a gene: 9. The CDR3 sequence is CASSESPGQVDDNEQFF. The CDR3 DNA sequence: TGCGCCAGCAGTGAGTCCCCGGGACAGGTGGACGACAATGAGCAGTTCTTC.

CDR3 nucleotide sequence: TGTGCCAGCAGTGAATGGGTCTACGAGCAGTACTTC. Residues: CASSEWVYEQYF. The chain joins TRBV6-1 to TRBJ2-7; D gene ambiguous. The CDR3 loop spans 12 amino acids. Trimming took off 2 bases at V and 3 bases at J, with 5 bases between the two ends. The germline V gene has CDR1 MNHNS and CDR2 SASEGT.

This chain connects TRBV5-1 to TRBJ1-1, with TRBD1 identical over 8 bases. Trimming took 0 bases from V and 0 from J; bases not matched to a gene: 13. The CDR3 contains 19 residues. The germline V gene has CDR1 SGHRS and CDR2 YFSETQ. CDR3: CASSLAGPQTGGVNTEAFF. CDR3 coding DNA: TGCGCCAGCAGCTTGGCTGGCCCTCAAACAGGGGGAGTGAACACTGAAGCTTTCTTT.

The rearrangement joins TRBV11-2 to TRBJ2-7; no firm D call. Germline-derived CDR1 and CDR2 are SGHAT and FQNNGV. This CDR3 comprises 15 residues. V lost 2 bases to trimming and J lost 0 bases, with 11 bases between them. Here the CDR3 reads CASSLFGISSYEQYF. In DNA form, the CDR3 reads TGTGCCAGCAGCTTATTTGGGATCAGCTCCTACGAGCAGTACTTC. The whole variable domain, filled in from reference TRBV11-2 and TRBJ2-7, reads EAGVAQSPRYKIIEKRQSVAFWCNPISGHATLYWYQQILGQGPKLLIQFQNNGVVDDSQLPKDRFSAERLKGVDSTLKIQPAKLEDSAVYLCASSLFGISSYEQYFGPGTRLTVT.

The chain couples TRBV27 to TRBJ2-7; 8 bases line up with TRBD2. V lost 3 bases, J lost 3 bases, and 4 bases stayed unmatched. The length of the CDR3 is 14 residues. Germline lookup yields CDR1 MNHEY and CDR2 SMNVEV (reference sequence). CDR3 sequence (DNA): TGTGCCAGCAGTTTCTCCGGGACTAGCTACGAGCAGTACTTC. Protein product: CASSFSGTSYEQYF.

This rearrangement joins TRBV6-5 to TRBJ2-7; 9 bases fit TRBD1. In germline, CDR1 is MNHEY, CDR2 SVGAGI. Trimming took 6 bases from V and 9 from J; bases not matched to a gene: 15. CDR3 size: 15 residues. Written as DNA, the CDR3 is TGTGCCAGCAGGCCCCCGGGACAGGGTTTATTCTCGCAGTACTTC. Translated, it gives CASRPPGQGLFSQYF.

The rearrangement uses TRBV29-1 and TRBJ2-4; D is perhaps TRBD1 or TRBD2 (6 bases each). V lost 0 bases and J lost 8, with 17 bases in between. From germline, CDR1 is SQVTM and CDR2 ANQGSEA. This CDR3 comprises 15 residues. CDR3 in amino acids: CSVEDVQGGGDIQYF. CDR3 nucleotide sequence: TGCAGCGTTGAAGACGTCCAAGGAGGGGGAGACATTCAGTACTTC.

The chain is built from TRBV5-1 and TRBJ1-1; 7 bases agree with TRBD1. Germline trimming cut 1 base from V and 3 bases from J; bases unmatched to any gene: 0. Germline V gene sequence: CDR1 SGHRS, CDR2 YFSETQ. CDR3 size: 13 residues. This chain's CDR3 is CASSLTGDTEAFF. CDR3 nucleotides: TGCGCCAGCAGCTTGACAGGGGACACTGAAGCTTTCTTT.

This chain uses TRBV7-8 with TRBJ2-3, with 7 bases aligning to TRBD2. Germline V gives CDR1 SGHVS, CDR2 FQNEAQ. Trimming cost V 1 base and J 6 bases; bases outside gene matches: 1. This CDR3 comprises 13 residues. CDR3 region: CASSLGEGDTQYF. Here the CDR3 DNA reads TGTGCCAGCAGCTTAGGGGAGGGGGATACGCAGTATTTT.

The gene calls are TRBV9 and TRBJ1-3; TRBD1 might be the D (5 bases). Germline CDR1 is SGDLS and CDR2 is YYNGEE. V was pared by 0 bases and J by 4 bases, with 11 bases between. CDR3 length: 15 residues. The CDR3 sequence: CASSVAGRVGNTIYF. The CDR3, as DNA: TGTGCCAGCAGCGTAGCAGGGAGGGTCGGAAACACCATATATTTT. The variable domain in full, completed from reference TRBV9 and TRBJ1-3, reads DSGVTQTPKHLITATGQRVTLRCSPRSGDLSVYWYQQSLDQGLQFLIQYYNGEERAKGNILERFSAQQFPDLHSELNLSSLELGDSALYFCASSVAGRVGNTIYFGEGSWLTVV.

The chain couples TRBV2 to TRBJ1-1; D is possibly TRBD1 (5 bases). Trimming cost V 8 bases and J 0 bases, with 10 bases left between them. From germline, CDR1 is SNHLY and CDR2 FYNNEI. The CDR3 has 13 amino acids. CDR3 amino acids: CASFRDMNTEAFF. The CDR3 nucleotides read TGTGCCAGCTTCAGGGATATGAACACTGAAGCTTTCTTT.

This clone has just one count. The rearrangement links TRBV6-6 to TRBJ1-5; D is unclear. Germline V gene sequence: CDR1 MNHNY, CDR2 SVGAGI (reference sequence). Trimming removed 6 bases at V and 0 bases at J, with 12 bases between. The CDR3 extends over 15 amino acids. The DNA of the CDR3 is TGTGCCAGCAGACCCGGAGAGTCTAGCAATCAGCCCCAGCATTTT. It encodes CASRPGESSNQPQHF.

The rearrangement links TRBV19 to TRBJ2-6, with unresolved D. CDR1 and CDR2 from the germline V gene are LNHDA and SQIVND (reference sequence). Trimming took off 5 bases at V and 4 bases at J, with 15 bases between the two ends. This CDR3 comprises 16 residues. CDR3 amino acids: CASSPASLAGANVLTF. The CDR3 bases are TGTGCCAGTAGTCCCGCCTCCTTGGCCGGGGCCAACGTCCTGACTTTC.

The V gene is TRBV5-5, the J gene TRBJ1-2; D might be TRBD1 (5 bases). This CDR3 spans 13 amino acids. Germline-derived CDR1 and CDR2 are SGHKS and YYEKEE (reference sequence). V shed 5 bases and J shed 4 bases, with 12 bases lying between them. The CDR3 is CASRVAGTYGYTF. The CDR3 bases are TGTGCCAGCAGGGTCGCAGGGACCTATGGCTACACCTTC.

This CDR3 is CASSASGTSGYNEQFF. CDR3 coding DNA: TGTGCCAGCAGTGCCTCCGGGACTAGCGGATACAATGAGCAGTTCTTC. The chain combines TRBV25-1 with TRBJ2-1, with 11 bases fitting TRBD2. Trimming cost V 4 bases and J 4 bases; bases outside gene matches: 6. Per the germline V gene, CDR1 is MGHDK and CDR2 is SYGVNS. The length of the CDR3 is 16 residues.

CDR3 DNA: TGTGCCAGCAGCGTTTTACAGGGGGCGCGGGAGACCCAGTACTTC. Encoded protein: CASSVLQGARETQYF. The chain couples TRBV9 to TRBJ2-5, with 9 bases matching TRBD1. CDR3 length: 15 amino acids. After removal of 2 bases from V and 5 bases from J, the junction contained 7 bases not matched to a gene. The germline gives CDR1 SGDLS, CDR2 YYNGEE.

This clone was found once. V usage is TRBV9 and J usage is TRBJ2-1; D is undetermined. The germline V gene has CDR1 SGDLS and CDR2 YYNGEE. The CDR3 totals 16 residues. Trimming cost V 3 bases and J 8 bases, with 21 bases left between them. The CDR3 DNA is TGTGCCAGCAGCGCCGCGTCGGGTTTCGCTGGGGATGAGCAGTTCTTC. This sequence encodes CASSAASGFAGDEQFF.

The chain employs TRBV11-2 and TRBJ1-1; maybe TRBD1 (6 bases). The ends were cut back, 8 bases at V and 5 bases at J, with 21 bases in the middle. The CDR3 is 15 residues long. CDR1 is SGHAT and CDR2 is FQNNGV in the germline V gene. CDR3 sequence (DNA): TGTGCCAGCGGGGTGATCAGGGGAGGATTTACTGAAGCTTTCTTT. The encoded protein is CASGVIRGGFTEAFF.

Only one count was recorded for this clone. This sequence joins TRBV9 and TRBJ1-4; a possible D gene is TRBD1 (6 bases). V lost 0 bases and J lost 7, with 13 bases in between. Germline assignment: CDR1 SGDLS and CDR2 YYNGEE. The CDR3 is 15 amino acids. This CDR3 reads CASSVEGVWGEKLFF. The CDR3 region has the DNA TGTGCCAGCAGCGTAGAGGGGGTGTGGGGTGAAAAACTGTTTTTT.

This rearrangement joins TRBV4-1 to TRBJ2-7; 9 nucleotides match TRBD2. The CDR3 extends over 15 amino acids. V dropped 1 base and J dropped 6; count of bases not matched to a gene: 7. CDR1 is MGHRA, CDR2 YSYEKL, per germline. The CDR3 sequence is CASSQVQRGVGEQYF. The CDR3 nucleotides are TGCGCCAGCAGCCAAGTACAGCGGGGGGTTGGCGAGCAGTACTTC.

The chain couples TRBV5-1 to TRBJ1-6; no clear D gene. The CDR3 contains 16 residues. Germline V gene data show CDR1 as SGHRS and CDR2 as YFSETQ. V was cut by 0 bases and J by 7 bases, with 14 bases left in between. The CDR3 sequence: CASSLGGNRGNSPLHF. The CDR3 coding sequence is TGCGCCAGCAGCTTGGGTGGGAATCGAGGGAATTCACCCCTCCACTTT.

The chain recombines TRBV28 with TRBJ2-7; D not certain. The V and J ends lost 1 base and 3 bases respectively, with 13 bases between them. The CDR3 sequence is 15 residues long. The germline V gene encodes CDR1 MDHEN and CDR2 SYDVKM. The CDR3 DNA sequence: TGTGCCAGCAGTTTATTAGGCACAAGGAGCTACGAGCAGTACTTC. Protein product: CASSLLGTRSYEQYF.

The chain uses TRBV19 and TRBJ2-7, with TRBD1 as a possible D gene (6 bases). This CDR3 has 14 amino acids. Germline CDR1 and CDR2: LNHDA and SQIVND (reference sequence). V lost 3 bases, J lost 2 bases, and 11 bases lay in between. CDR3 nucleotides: TGTGCCAGTAGTATGGCGCAGGGGACCTACGAGCAGTACTTC. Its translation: CASSMAQGTYEQYF.

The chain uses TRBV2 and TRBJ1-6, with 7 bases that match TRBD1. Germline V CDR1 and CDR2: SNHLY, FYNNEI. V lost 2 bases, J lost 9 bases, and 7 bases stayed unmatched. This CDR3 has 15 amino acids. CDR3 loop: CASSEQEGGSSPLHF. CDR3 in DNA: TGTGCCAGCAGTGAACAAGAAGGGGGCAGTTCACCCCTCCACTTT.

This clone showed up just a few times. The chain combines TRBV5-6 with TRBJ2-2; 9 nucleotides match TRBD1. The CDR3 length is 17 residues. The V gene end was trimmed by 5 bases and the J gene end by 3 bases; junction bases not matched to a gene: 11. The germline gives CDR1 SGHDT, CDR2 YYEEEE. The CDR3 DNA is TGTGCCAGCAGGCAATATACAGGGGGCGACGACACCGGGGAGCTGTTTTTT. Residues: CASRQYTGGDDTGELFF.

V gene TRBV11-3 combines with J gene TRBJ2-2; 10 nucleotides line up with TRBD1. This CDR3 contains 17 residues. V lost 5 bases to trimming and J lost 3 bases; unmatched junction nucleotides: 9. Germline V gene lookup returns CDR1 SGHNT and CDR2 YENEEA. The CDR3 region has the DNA TGTGCCAGCAGCCCTGACAGGGGGCGTTCGGACACCGGGGAGCTGTTTTTT. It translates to CASSPDRGRSDTGELFF. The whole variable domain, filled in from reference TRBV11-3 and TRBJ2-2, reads EAGVVQSPRYKIIEKKQPVAFWCNPISGHNTLYWYLQNLGQGPELLIRYENEEAVDDSQLPKDRFSAERLKGVDSTLKIQPAELGDSAVYLCASSPDRGRSDTGELFFGEGSRLTVL.

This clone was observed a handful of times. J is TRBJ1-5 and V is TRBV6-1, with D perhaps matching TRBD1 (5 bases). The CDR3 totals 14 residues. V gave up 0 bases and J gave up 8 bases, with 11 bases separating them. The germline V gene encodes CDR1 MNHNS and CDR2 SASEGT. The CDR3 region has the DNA TGTGCCAGCAGTGAAGCGGGGGGGAATGAGCCCCAGCATTTT. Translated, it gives CASSEAGGNEPQHF.

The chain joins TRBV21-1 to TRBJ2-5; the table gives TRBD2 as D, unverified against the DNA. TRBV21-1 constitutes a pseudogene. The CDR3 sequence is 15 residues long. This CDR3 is CASSKEKPWGGHQYF. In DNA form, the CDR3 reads TGTGCCAGCAGCAAAGAAAAGCCCTGGGGAGGCCACCAGTACTTC.

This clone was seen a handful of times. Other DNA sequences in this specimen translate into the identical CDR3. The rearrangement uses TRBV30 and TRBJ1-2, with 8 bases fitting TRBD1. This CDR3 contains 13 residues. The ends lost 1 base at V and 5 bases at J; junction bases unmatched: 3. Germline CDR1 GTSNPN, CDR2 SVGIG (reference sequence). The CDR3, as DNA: TGTGCCTGGAGTGAGACAGGGGAGTATGGCTACACCTTC. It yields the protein CAWSETGEYGYTF.